This entry is about one T cell receptor (beta chain). Antigen unknown. The library gave individual cDNA molecules unique molecular identifiers. Original handling: Samples held a median of around 96,000 TCRs, range about 20,000–690,600. TCRdb used MiXCR to reprocess the 5' RACE reads, holding one entry per CDR3 protein. TCRdb, not the authors, supplied the V and J calls. This sample has 75,000 or so distinct CDR3 sequences; 15% to 20% occur once, and the top ten carry about 6.8%. The data originate from a study of human T cells and chemical hapten exposure. As for the study in general: Per-sample TCR yields varied mainly from small pooled library volume differences. Study observations and caveats: The study found that DPC sensitization did not change TCRs above 1 in 1000 frequency.

J lost 3 bases, V lost 6 bases, and 3 bases had no gene match. CDR1 and CDR2 (germline): MNHNY, SVGAGI (reference sequence). The CDR3 is 13 residues long. Extraction of total RNA was performed on unfractionated whole blood. This TCR derives from a female donor in good health. The chain links TRBV6-6 to TRBJ1-2; 8 bases align to TRBD1. The CDR3 DNA is TGTGCCAGCAGATCAGGGGGCGACTATGGCTACACCTTC. Translated: CASRSGGDYGYTF.